This TCR beta chain was observed in a study of blood T cells in healthy people across ages. A sample-barcoded 5' primer and a J-beta primer mix were used in a second PCR of roughly 7 to 11 cycles. TCRdb used MiXCR to reprocess the 5' RACE reads, holding one entry per CDR3 protein. The sample holds roughly 1.4 million distinct CDR3 sequences, approximately 63% seen once. Trimming took 0 bases from V and 4 from J, leaving 12 bases between them. Germline V gene sequence: CDR1 LGHDT, CDR2 YNNKEL (reference sequence). The CDR3 consists of 16 residues. The sample consisted of blood. The rearrangement joins TRBV3-1 to TRBJ1-4; D is unresolved. This clonotype was sampled from a man younger than 35 in good health. The CDR3, as DNA: TGTGCCAGCAGCCAAGATCCGCCAGGAGGTAATGAAAAACTGTTTTTT. It translates to CASSQDPPGGNEKLFF.